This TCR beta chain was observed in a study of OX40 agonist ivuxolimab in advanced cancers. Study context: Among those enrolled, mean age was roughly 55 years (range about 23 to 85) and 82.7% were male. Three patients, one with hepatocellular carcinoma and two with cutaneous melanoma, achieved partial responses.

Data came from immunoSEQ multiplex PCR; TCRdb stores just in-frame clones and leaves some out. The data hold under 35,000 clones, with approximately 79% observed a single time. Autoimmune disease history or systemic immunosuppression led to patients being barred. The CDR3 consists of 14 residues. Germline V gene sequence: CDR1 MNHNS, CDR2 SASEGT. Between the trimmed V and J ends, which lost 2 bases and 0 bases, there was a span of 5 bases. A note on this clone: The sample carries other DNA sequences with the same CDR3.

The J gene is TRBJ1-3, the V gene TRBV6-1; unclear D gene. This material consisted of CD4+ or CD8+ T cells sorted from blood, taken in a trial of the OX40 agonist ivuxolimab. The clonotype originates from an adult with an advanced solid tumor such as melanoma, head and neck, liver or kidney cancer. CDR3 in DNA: TGTGCCAGCAGTGAAAGGATCTCTGGAAACACCATATATTTT. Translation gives CASSERISGNTIYF.